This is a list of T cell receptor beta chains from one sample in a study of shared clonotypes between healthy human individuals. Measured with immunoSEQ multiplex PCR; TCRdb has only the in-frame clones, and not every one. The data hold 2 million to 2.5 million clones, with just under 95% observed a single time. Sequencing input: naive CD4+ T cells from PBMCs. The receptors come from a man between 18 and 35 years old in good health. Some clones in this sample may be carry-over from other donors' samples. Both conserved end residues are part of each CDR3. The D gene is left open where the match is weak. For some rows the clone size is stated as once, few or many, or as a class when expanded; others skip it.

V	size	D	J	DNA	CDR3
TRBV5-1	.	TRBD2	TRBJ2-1	TGCGCCAGCAGGGGACTAGCGGGAGGGGGTGAGCAGTTCTTC	CASRGLAGGGEQFF
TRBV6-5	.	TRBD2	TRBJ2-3	TGTGCCAGCAGGGGACTAGCGGGGGGCACAGATACGCAGTATTTT	CASRGLAGGTDTQYF
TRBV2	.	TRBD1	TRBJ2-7	TGTGCCAGCAGTGGGACAGGATACGAGCAGTACTTC	CASSGTGYEQYF
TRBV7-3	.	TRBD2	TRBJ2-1	TGTGCCAGCAGCCGTAGGGGACTAGCGGGAGTAGAGAATGAGCAGTTCTTC	CASSRRGLAGVENEQFF
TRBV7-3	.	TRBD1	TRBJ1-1	TGTGCCAGCAGCTTCCAGGGGGCATCCACTGAAGCTTTCTTT	CASSFQGASTEAFF
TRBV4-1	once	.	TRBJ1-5	TGCGCCAGCAGCCAACTAGGACAGAATAATCAGCCCCAGCATTTT	CASSQLGQNNQPQHF
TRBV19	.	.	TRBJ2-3	TGTGCCAGTAGTATGTCGCGCACAGATACGCAGTATTTT	CASSMSRTDTQYF
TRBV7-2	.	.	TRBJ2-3	TGTGCCAGCACACTAGTGACAGATACGCAGTATTTT	CASTLVTDTQYF
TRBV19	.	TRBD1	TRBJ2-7	TGTGCCAGTAGTGACCGACAGGGGACTTCCTACGAGCAGTACTTC	CASSDRQGTSYEQYF
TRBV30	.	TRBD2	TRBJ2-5	TGTGCCTGGAGTTTGGCTAGCGGGATGGGGACCCAGTACTTC	CAWSLASGMGTQYF
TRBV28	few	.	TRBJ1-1	TGTGCCAGCAGTTTTCGGCAGAGGAGGACTGAAGCTTTCTTT	CASSFRQRRTEAFF
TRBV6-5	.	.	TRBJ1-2	TGTGCCAGCAGACACCCAAAGGACGGAGGCTATGGCTACACCTTC	CASRHPKDGGYGYTF
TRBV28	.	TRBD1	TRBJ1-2	TGTGCCAGCAGTTTATTGGGGACAGGGGGAGTCAGCTACACCTTC	CASSLLGTGGVSYTF
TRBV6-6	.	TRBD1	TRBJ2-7	TGTGCCAGCAACCACAGGGGAAAGGGTCGCGAGCAGTACTTC	CASNHRGKGREQYF
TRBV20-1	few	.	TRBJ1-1	TGCAGTGCCGAACGCGACAGGCCAGCTTTCTTT	CSAERDRPAFF
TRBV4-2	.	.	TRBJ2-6	TGTGCCAGCAGCCTAAAAGGGGAAGGGGCCAACGTCCTGACTTTC	CASSLKGEGANVLTF
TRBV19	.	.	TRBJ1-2	TGTGCCAGTAGTATAGATCTTACGACAAAAGGAGGCTACACCTTC	CASSIDLTTKGGYTF
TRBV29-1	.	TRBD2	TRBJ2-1	TGCAGCGTTAGGAAACTAGCGGGAGTTGATGAGCAGTTCTTC	CSVRKLAGVDEQFF
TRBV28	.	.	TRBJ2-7	TGTGCCAGCAGGAGGGAAGTCTACGAGCAGTACTTC	CASRREVYEQYF
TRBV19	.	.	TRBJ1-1	TGTGCCAGTAAGGGATACGGCCACACTGAAGCTTTCTTT	CASKGYGHTEAFF
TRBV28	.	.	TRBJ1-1	TGTGCCAGCAGTTTCCTCGTGGGGAGAATGAACACTGAAGCTTTCTTT	CASSFLVGRMNTEAFF
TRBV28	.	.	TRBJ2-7	TGTGCCAGCAGCCCGACAGGACTCCCAGCCTACGAGCAGTACTTC	CASSPTGLPAYEQYF
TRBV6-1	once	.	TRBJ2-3	TGTGCCAGCAGCGCAGGGGCCGCCACAGATACGCAGTATTTT	CASSAGAATDTQYF
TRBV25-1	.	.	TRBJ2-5	TGTGCCAGCAGTCCGAGCCGGGAGACCCAGTACTTC	CASSPSRETQYF
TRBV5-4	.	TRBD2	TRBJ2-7	TGTGCCAGCAGCTTGGGTCCTAGCGGGAGGGTATACGAGCAGTACTTC	CASSLGPSGRVYEQYF
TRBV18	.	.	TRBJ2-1	TGTGCCAGCTCACCACCGAAGGGATACAATGAGCAGTTCTTC	CASSPPKGYNEQFF
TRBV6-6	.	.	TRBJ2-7	TGTGCCAGCAGTTACTCGCAAGGGGCGCCCCGCGAGCAGTACTTC	CASSYSQGAPREQYF
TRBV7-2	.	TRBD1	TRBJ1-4	TGTGCCAGCAGCGGCGGACAGGGGAGAAATGAAAAACTGTTTTTT	CASSGGQGRNEKLFF
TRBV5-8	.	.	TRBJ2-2	TGTGCCAGCAGCACCGGACAGTTGAGCGGGGAGCTGTTTTTT	CASSTGQLSGELFF
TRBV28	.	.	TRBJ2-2	TGTGCCAGCAGCGAGGGCCCTCTCTCCGGGGAGCTGTTTTTT	CASSEGPLSGELFF
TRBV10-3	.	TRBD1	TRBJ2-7	TGTGCCATCAGTTTTGGGACAGGGGGCCACGAGCAGTACTTC	CAISFGTGGHEQYF
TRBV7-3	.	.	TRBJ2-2	TGTGCCAGCAGCTTAGGCGGGCGGTACACCGGGGAGCTGTTTTTT	CASSLGGRYTGELFF
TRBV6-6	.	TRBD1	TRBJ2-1	TGTGCCAGCAATCCCCGAGGGGGCCAAGGGAATGAGCAGTTCTTC	CASNPRGGQGNEQFF
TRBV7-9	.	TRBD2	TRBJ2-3	TGTGCCAGCAGCCGGACTAGCGGGAGTTTTGATACGCAGTATTTT	CASSRTSGSFDTQYF
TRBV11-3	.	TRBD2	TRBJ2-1	TGTGCCAGCAGCTCGGCTAGCGGCTCCTACAATGAGCAGTTCTTC	CASSSASGSYNEQFF
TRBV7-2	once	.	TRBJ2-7	TGTGCCAGCAGCCCAGGACGGGCAAAGTACTTC	CASSPGRAKYF
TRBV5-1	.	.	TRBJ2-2	TGCGCCAGCAGCTCACGGGGGAACACCGGGGAGCTGTTTTTT	CASSSRGNTGELFF
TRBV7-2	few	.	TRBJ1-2	TGTGCCAGCAGCTCGACAGGCCCCTATGGCTACACCTTC	CASSSTGPYGYTF
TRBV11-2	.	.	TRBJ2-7	TGTGCCAGCAGCTCGGGACTTGTCTACGAGCAGTACTTC	CASSSGLVYEQYF
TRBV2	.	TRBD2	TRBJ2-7	TGTGCCAGCCTGGGACTAGCGGGAAACGAGCAGTACTTC	CASLGLAGNEQYF
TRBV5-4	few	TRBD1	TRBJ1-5	TGTGCCAGCAGATTGACAGGGGCGACCAATCAGCCCCAGCATTTT	CASRLTGATNQPQHF
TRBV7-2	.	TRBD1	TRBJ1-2	TGTGCCAGCAGCTTAGGAAGAGACAGGGACAGCAGGGTCGGCTACACCTTC	CASSLGRDRDSRVGYTF
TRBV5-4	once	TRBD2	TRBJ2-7	TGTGCCAGCAGCACCCGACGGGGGGAAACCCACGAGCAGTACTTC	CASSTRRGETHEQYF
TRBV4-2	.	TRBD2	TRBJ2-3	TGTGCCAGTAGCAGGCTAGCGGGAGATACGCAGTATTTT	CASSRLAGDTQYF
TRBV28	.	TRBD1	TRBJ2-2	TGTGCCAGCAGGCCCTACAGGGGGGTCAACACCGGGGAGCTGTTTTTT	CASRPYRGVNTGELFF
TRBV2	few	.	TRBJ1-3	TGTGCCAGCAGCCGCTCTGGAAACACCATATATTTT	CASSRSGNTIYF
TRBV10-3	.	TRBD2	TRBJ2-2	TGTGCCATCCGGAGCGGGGGGCAGAACACCGGGGAGCTGTTTTTT	CAIRSGGQNTGELFF
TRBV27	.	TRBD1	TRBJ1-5	TGTGCCAGCAGAAAAGGGACAGACGGTCGGCCCCAGCATTTT	CASRKGTDGRPQHF
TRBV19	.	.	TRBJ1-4	TGTGCCAGTAGTGCCTCACAGGGACGGAGTGAAAAACTGTTTTTT	CASSASQGRSEKLFF
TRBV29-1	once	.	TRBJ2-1	TGCAGCGCTTCGGGAGTCCCCAATGAGCAGTTCTTC	CSASGVPNEQFF